This record looks at one T cell receptor (beta chain) sequence and its context. The CDR3 extends over 13 amino acids. V was trimmed by 8 bases and J by 8 bases, leaving 18 bases between them. Germline lookup yields CDR1 LNHNV and CDR2 YYDKDF (reference sequence). This sample was taken from a study of preoperative IRX-2 immunotherapy in early breast cancer. Treatment described: preoperative locoregional IRX-2 cytokine immunotherapy. Patients received preoperative, locoregional IRX-2 cytokine immunotherapy in a phase Ib study. Only in-frame clones appear in the TCRdb table, and some are missing; sequencing was by immunoSEQ multiplex PCR. The table includes some 59,000 clones, approximately 93% detected once.

V is TRBV15 and J is TRBJ1-1; the D is unclear. The TCR originated in a human donor with breast cancer. This sample was obtained from a patient treated with IRX-2 immunotherapy. The CDR3 nucleotides read TGTGCCACCGGACCGGGCGGCTTAGCCGAAGCTTTCTTT. This translates into CATGPGGLAEAFF.